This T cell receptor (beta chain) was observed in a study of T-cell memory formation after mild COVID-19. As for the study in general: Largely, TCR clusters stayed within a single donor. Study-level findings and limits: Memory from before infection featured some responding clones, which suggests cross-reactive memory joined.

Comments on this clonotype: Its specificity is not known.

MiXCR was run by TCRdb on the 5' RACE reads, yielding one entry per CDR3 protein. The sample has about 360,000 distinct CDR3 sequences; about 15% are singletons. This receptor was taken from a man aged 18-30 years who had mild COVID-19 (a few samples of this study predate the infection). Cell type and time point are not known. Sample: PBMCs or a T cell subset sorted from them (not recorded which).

CDR3 sequence: CSATSGRPMYNEQFF. The CDR3 coding sequence is TGCAGCGCTACTAGCGGGAGGCCGATGTACAATGAGCAGTTCTTC. The chain combines TRBV29-1 with TRBJ2-1, with 12 nucleotides matching TRBD2. The CDR3 runs to 15 residues. The V segment lost 7 bases and the J segment 4 bases; nucleotides outside the gene matches: 8. Germline values: CDR1 SQVTM, CDR2 ANQGSEA.